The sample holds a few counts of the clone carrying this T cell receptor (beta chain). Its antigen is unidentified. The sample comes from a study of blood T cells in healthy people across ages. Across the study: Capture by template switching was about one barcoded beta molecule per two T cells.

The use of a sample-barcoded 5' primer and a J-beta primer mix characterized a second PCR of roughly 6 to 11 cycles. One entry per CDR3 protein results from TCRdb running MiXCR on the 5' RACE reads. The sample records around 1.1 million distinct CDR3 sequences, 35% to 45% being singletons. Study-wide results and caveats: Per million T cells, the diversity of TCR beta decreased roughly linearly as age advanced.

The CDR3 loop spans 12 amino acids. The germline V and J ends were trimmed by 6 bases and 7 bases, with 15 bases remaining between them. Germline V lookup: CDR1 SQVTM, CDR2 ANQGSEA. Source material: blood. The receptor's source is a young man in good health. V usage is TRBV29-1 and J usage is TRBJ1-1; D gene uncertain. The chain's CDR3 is CSVGRREGEAFF. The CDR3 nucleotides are TGCAGCGTAGGTAGAAGGGAGGGTGAAGCTTTCTTT.